This TCR beta chain appears in the sequencing data of a study of blood T cells in healthy people across ages. Findings and caveats of the study: It was held that the diversity estimates obtained from one million T cells were underestimates. Long-lived donors exceeded aged donors in naive CD4+ cells and diversity. Age advanced and TCR beta diversity per million T cells fell, roughly linearly.

A second roughly 7 to 12 cycle PCR used barcoded and J-beta primers. Each TCR beta cDNA got a 12-nucleotide random molecular identifier. One entry per CDR3 protein, called by TCRdb with MiXCR from the 5' RACE reads. The sample consists of about 680,000 distinct CDR3 sequences, roughly 50% of them appearing once. This clonotype was recorded a few times. Antigen: not known. The sequence derives from a woman aged 55 to 70 in good health. The sequenced sample was blood.

CDR3 in DNA: TGTGCCAGCCCGAAGGGGGGGACTACCAAAAACATTCAGTACTTC. It codes for CASPKGGTTKNIQYF. The chain joins TRBV27 to TRBJ2-4; maybe TRBD2 (7 bases). The CDR3 runs to 15 residues. V was shortened by 8 bases and J by 2 bases, with 16 bases between the two germline ends. The germline CDR1 and CDR2 sequences are MNHEY and SMNVEV (reference sequence).